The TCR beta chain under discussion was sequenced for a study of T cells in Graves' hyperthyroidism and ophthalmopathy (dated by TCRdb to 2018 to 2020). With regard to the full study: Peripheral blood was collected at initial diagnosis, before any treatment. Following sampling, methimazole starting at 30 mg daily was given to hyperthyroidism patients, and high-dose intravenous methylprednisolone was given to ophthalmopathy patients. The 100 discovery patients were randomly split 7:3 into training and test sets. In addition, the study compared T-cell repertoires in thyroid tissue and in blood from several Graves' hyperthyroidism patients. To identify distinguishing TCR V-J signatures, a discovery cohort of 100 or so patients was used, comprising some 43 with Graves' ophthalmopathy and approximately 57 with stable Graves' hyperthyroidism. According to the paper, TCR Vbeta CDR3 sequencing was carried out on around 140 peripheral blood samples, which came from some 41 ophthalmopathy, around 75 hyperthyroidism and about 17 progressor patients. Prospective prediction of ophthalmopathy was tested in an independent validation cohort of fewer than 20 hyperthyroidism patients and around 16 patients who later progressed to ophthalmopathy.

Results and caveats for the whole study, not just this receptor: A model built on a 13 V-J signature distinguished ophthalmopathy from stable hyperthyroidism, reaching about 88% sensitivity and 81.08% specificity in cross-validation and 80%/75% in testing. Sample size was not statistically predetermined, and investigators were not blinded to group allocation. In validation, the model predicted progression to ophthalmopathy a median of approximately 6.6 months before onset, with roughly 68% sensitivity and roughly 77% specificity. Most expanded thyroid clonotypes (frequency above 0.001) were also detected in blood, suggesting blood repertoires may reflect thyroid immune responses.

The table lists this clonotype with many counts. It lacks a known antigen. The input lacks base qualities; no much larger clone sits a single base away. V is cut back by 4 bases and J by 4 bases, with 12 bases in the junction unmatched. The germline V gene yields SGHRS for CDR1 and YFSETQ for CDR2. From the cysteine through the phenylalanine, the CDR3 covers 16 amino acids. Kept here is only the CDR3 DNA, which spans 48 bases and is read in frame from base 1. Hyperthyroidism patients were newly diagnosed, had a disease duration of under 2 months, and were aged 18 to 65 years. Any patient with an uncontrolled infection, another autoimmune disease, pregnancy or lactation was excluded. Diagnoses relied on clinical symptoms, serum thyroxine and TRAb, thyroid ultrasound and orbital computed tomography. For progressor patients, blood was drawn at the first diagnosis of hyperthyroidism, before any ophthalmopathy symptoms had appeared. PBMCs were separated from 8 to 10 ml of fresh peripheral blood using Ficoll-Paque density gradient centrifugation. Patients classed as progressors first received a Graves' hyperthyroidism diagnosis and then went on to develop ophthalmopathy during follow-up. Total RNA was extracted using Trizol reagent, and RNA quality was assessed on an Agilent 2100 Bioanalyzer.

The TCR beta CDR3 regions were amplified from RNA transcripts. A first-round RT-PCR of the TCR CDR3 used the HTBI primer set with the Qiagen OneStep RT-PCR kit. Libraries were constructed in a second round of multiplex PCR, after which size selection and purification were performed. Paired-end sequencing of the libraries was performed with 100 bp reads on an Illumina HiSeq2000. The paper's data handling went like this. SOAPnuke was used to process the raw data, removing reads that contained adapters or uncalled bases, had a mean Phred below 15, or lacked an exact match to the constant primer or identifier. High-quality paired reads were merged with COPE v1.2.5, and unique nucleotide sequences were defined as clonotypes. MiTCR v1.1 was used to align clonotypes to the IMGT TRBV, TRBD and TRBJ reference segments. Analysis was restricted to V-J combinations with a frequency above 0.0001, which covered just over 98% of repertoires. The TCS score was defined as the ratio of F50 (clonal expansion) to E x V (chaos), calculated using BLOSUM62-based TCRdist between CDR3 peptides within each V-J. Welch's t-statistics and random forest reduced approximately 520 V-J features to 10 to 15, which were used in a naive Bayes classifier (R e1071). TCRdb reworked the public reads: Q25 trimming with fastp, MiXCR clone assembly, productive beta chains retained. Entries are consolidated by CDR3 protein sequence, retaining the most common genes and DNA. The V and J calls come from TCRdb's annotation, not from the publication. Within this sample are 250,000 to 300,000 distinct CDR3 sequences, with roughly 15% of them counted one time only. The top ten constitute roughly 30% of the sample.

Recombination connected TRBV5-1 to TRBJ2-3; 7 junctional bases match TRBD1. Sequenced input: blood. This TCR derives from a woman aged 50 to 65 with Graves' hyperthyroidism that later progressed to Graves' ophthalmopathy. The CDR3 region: CASSTGDTSWPDTQYF. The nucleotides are TGCGCCAGCAGCACAGGGGACACCAGCTGGCCAGATACGCAGTATTTT.